Detailed here is one T cell receptor (beta chain). The antigen is undetermined. The entry originates in a study of blood T cells in healthy people across ages. Notes on the study in general: Older age coincided with a roughly linear decline in TCR beta diversity per million T cells. Long-lived donors exceeded aged donors in naive CD4+ cells and diversity.

A sample-barcoded 5' primer and a J-beta primer mix were used in a second PCR of roughly 7 to 11 cycles. Every cDNA molecule bore a tag from a template-switch adaptor containing 12 random nucleotides. Via MiXCR, TCRdb re-called the 5' RACE reads, giving one row per CDR3 protein. The sample includes about 640,000 distinct CDR3 sequences, about 54% of them seen just once. CDR1 and CDR2 from the germline V gene are MDHEN and SYDVKM. The CDR3 spans 15 residues. V lost 2 bases and J 0 bases, leaving 7 bases between the germline ends. Each of the donors had roughly 9.7 milliliters of peripheral blood drawn into EDTA-treated Vacutainer tubes.

This receptor was identified in a man aged 55 to 70 in good health. Sequencing used blood. The chain carries TRBV28 and TRBJ2-2; D may be TRBD1 (5 bases). The CDR3 is CASSLPRANTGELFF. CDR3 DNA: TGTGCCAGCAGTTTACCCAGGGCGAACACCGGGGAGCTGTTTTTT.